Following are 31 T cell receptor beta chains from one sample sequenced in a study of T cell responses to AZD1222 COVID-19 vaccine. Only in-frame clones appear in the TCRdb table, and some are missing; sequencing was by immunoSEQ multiplex PCR. The profile shows 200,000 to 250,000 clones, approximately 94% of them singletons. Sequenced material: peripheral blood, taken 28 days after the second dose of the MenACWY control vaccine. These receptors were obtained from an adult who received the MenACWY meningococcal vaccine as a control.

The rearrangement joins TRBV9 to TRBJ1-1; TRBD1 matches at 9 bases. The CDR3 is 16 residues long. V shed 3 bases and J 3 bases; nucleotides not matched to a gene: 9. Germline lookup yields CDR1 SGDLS and CDR2 YYNGEE. CDR3 loop: CASSATGGSSDTEAFF. The CDR3 DNA follows: TGTGCCAGCAGCGCGACAGGGGGATCGTCTGACACTGAAGCTTTCTTT.

The chain is built from TRBV15 and TRBJ2-3, with D unresolved. Germline lookup yields CDR1 LNHNV and CDR2 YYDKDF (reference sequence). This CDR3 comprises 17 residues. Deletions cut 1 base from V and 2 bases from J, with 16 bases between. In DNA, the CDR3 is TGTGCCACCAGCAGAGGAGTATCGGTCCGTTTCACAGATACGCAGTATTTT. Translation: CATSRGVSVRFTDTQYF.

The rearrangement joins TRBV11-1 to TRBJ2-7; D gene uncertain. This CDR3 has 11 residues. Germline loops: CDR1 SGHAT, CDR2 FQDESV (reference sequence). Trimming took off 5 bases at V and 4 bases at J, with 6 bases between the two ends. DNA for the CDR3: TGTGCCAGCAGCGAGACATACGAGCAGTACTTC. It translates to CASSETYEQYF.

The chain uses TRBV24-1 and TRBJ2-4; D not certain. From germline, CDR1 is KGHDR and CDR2 SFDVKD. V was shortened by 0 bases and J by 13 bases, with 6 bases between the two germline ends. CDR3 length: 11 amino acids. The CDR3 region is CATSDLELQYF. CDR3 DNA: TGTGCCACCAGTGATTTGGAATTACAGTACTTC.

This clone was observed once. The chain has TRBV24-1 and TRBJ1-4; D is unclear. The germline V gene encodes CDR1 KGHDR and CDR2 SFDVKD. The CDR3 consists of 12 residues. Trimming removed 3 bases from V and 11 bases from J, with 9 bases in between. CDR3 protein: CATSDLGFKLFF. CDR3 in DNA: TGTGCCACCAGTGATCTGGGGTTCAAACTGTTTTTT.

This clone was seen a few times. The chain is built from TRBV19 and TRBJ2-7; tentatively, D is TRBD1 (5 bases). CDR3 length: 13 residues. The germline V gene encodes CDR1 LNHDA and CDR2 SQIVND (reference sequence). V was shortened by 4 bases and J by 6 bases, with 13 bases between the two germline ends. CDR3 bases: TGTGCCAGTAGTACCGGCCCTAGGGGCGAGCAGTACTTC. It translates to CASSTGPRGEQYF. Filled out from reference TRBV19 and TRBJ2-7, the complete variable domain reads DGGITQSPKYLFRKEGQNVTLSCEQNLNHDAMYWYRQDPGQGLRLIYYSQIVNDFQKGDIAEGYSVSREKKESFPLTVTSAQKNPTAFYLCASSTGPRGEQYFGPGTRLTVT.

The V gene is TRBV7-9, the J gene TRBJ1-1, with TRBD1 identical over 11 bases. With V trimmed by 5 bases and J by 4 bases, 6 bases remained unmatched. The CDR3 is 15 amino acids. From germline, CDR1 is SEHNR and CDR2 FQNEAQ (reference sequence). CDR3 sequence: CASSARTGGITEAFF. For the CDR3, the DNA is TGTGCCAGCAGCGCCAGGACAGGGGGCATCACTGAAGCTTTCTTT. Full variable domain (remainder filled in from reference TRBV7-9 and TRBJ1-1): DTGVSQNPRHKITKRGQNVTFRCDPISEHNRLYWYRQTLGQGPEFLTYFQNEAQLEKSRLLSDRFSAERPKGSFSTLEIQRTEQGDSAMYLCASSARTGGITEAFFGQGTRLTVV.

The chain combines TRBV5-1 with TRBJ1-4; no clear D. Germline V gene data show CDR1 as SGHRS and CDR2 as YFSETQ. With 1 base removed from V and 0 bases from J, the gap between germline ends came to 4 bases. The CDR3 has 14 amino acids. The CDR3 DNA reads as TGCGCCAGCAGCTTGTGGTCAACTAATGAAAAACTGTTTTTT. This gives the protein CASSLWSTNEKLFF. The entire variable domain, with the rest obtained from reference TRBV5-1 and TRBJ1-4, is as follows: KAGVTQTPRYLIKTRGQQVTLSCSPISGHRSVSWYQQTPGQGLQFLFEYFSETQRNKGNFPGRFSGRQFSNSRSEMNVSTLELGDSALYLCASSLWSTNEKLFFGSGTQLSVL.

The V and J genes are TRBV19 and TRBJ2-3; D not certain. Germline V CDR1 and CDR2: LNHDA, SQIVND (reference sequence). With 6 bases removed from V and 0 bases from J, the gap between germline ends came to 10 bases. The CDR3 sequence is 14 residues long. The CDR3 loop is CASSDTLSTDTQYF. CDR3 bases: TGTGCCAGTAGCGACACCTTGAGCACAGATACGCAGTATTTT. The whole variable domain, filled in from reference TRBV19 and TRBJ2-3, reads DGGITQSPKYLFRKEGQNVTLSCEQNLNHDAMYWYRQDPGQGLRLIYYSQIVNDFQKGDIAEGYSVSREKKESFPLTVTSAQKNPTAFYLCASSDTLSTDTQYFGPGTRLTVL.

V usage is TRBV28 and J usage is TRBJ1-4, with D perhaps matching TRBD1 (6 bases). Germline assignment: CDR1 MDHEN and CDR2 SYDVKM. Trimming cost V 5 bases and J 0 bases, with 16 bases left between them. The CDR3 totals 17 residues. The DNA for the CDR3 is TGTGCCAGCAGTCTCCGGGACATGGGACCAACTAATGAAAAACTGTTTTTT. This encodes CASSLRDMGPTNEKLFF.

The chain couples TRBV5-1 to TRBJ1-1; D is ambiguous. V lost 4 bases and J lost 5, with 12 bases in between. The CDR3 length is 13 residues. Germline V gene sequence: CDR1 SGHRS, CDR2 YFSETQ. CDR3 sequence (DNA): TGCGCCAGCAGCCCCGGGATGGGGACTGAAGCTTTCTTT. Its translation: CASSPGMGTEAFF.

V is TRBV27 and J is TRBJ2-1, with TRBD2 as a possible D gene (5 bases). Trimming left V 6 bases short and J 4 bases short, with 13 bases between. This CDR3 contains 14 residues. Germline CDR1 and CDR2: MNHEY and SMNVEV (reference sequence). CDR3 sequence: CASSAVGVYNEQFF. Here the CDR3 DNA reads TGTGCCAGCAGCGCGGTCGGGGTTTACAATGAGCAGTTCTTC.

The V gene is TRBV18, the J gene TRBJ2-7; D remains unclear. This CDR3 region has 15 residues. V gave up 3 bases and J gave up 3 bases, with 15 bases separating them. CDR1 and CDR2 from the germline V gene are KGHSH and LQKENI. Here the CDR3 DNA reads TGTGCCAGCTCACCCGGTCCACCCTCATTCTACGAGCAGTACTTC. Amino acids: CASSPGPPSFYEQYF.

This chain links TRBV19 with TRBJ1-1; D is perhaps TRBD1 (6 bases). The germline V gene encodes CDR1 LNHDA and CDR2 SQIVND (reference sequence). Trimming stripped 6 bases from V and 5 bases from J, with 13 bases between. The CDR3 extends over 13 amino acids. The DNA for the CDR3 is TGTGCCAGTAGCGGGGGGCGCGAGACTGAAGCTTTCTTT. This gives the protein CASSGGRETEAFF.

The chain has TRBV4-1 and TRBJ2-7; 7 nucleotides match TRBD2. CDR1 is MGHRA, CDR2 YSYEKL, per germline. This CDR3 comprises 14 residues. J lost 4 bases, V lost 0 bases, and 3 bases had no gene match. The CDR3 loop reads CASSQDEAGYEQYF. The CDR3 DNA follows: TGCGCCAGCAGCCAAGATGAAGCGGGGTACGAGCAGTACTTC.

V usage is TRBV12-5 and J usage is TRBJ2-2; 8 nucleotides align to TRBD2. Trimming at V came to 2 bases and at J to 1 base, leaving 0 bases not matched to a gene. The germline CDR1 and CDR2 sequences are LGHNT and FRNRAP. The CDR3 loop spans 15 amino acids. This CDR3 is CASGLLAGNTGELFF. CDR3 coding DNA: TGTGCTAGTGGTTTGCTAGCGGGGAACACCGGGGAGCTGTTTTTT.

The CDR3 DNA reads as TGTGCCACTACCAGGACAGGGTTTAACGATAATTCACCCCTCCACTTT. This encodes CATTRTGFNDNSPLHF. The chain is built from TRBV28 and TRBJ1-6; 8 positions match TRBD1. CDR1 is MDHEN and CDR2 is SYDVKM in the germline V gene. Trimming at V came to 10 bases and at J to 5 bases, leaving 13 bases not matched to a gene. The CDR3 covers 16 residues.

This chain links TRBV28 with TRBJ2-7; D uncertain. Trimming took 7 bases from V and 6 from J, leaving 16 bases between them. Looked up from germline, CDR1 is MDHEN and CDR2 is SYDVKM. The CDR3 is 13 residues long. The CDR3 spells CASTPTGLGEQYF. The DNA for the CDR3 is TGTGCCAGCACCCCTACGGGCCTAGGCGAGCAGTACTTC.

The chain employs TRBV2 and TRBJ1-5; no clear D. This CDR3 is built from 15 residues. V lost 7 bases and J lost 3, with 16 bases in between. The germline V gene has CDR1 SNHLY and CDR2 FYNNEI. The CDR3 sequence is CASTGPGVHNQPQHF. The CDR3 DNA follows: TGTGCCAGCACTGGGCCAGGAGTACACAATCAGCCCCAGCATTTT.

The chain employs TRBV29-1 and TRBJ2-7, with TRBD1 as a possible D gene (7 bases). The V gene lost 5 bases and the J gene lost 9 bases, with 14 bases spanning the gap. Looked up from germline, CDR1 is SQVTM and CDR2 is ANQGSEA. The CDR3 covers 11 residues. The CDR3 loop reads CSVQAGGLQYF. In DNA form, the CDR3 reads TGCAGCGTTCAGGCAGGGGGACTGCAGTACTTC.

The V gene is TRBV18, the J gene TRBJ1-3; D is possibly TRBD1 (5 bases). V was shortened by 4 bases and J by 8 bases, with 15 bases between the two germline ends. Germline CDR1 KGHSH, CDR2 LQKENI. The CDR3 consists of 14 residues. CDR3 residues: CASSRPQGRDTIYF. CDR3 sequence (DNA): TGTGCCAGCTCACGCCCGCAGGGTAGAGACACCATATATTTT.

The rearrangement joins TRBV7-9 to TRBJ2-5; perhaps D is TRBD1 or TRBD2 (6 bases each). This CDR3 is 16 amino acids long. The germline V gene encodes CDR1 SEHNR and CDR2 FQNEAQ (reference sequence). Trimming shortened V by 6 bases and J by 2 bases, and 19 bases separated the two germline ends. The CDR3 coding sequence is TGTGCCAGCAGTGGGGGGCAGCTAAAACCTCAAGAGACCCAGTACTTC. Its protein product is CASSGGQLKPQETQYF.

This chain joins TRBV5-6 and TRBJ2-7; maybe TRBD1 (5 bases). V was clipped by 0 bases and J by 5 bases, with 18 bases between them. The V gene's germline CDR1 is SGHDT and CDR2 YYEEEE. This CDR3 has 16 amino acids. CDR3 DNA sequence: TGTGCCAGCAGCTTGGCCAACGCTGGGGCGTTTAACGAGCAGTACTTC. Its protein product is CASSLANAGAFNEQYF.

This clone was found once. J is TRBJ1-2 and V is TRBV28; 8 nucleotides line up with TRBD1. Germline V lookup: CDR1 MDHEN, CDR2 SYDVKM. The CDR3 spans 12 residues. Unmatched junction bases numbered 8, after V lost 10 bases and J lost 7 bases. CDR3 nucleotide sequence: TGTGCCATTGGGGACAGGCACGTTGGCTACACCTTC. This codes for CAIGDRHVGYTF.

The chain is built from TRBV11-1 and TRBJ2-5, with 8 bases aligning to TRBD1. V gave up 0 bases and J gave up 5 bases; unmatched junction bases: 2. This CDR3 has 14 amino acids. Germline lookup yields CDR1 SGHAT and CDR2 FQDESV (reference sequence). This chain's CDR3 is CASSLARTGETQYF. DNA of the CDR3: TGTGCCAGCAGCTTAGCGAGGACAGGGGAGACCCAGTACTTC. The full variable domain, rest sourced from reference TRBV11-1 and TRBJ2-5, is EAEVAQSPRYKITEKSQAVAFWCDPISGHATLYWYRQILGQGPELLVQFQDESVVDDSQLPKDRFSAERLKGVDSTLKIQPAELGDSAMYLCASSLARTGETQYFGPGTRLLVL.

This clone was seen a single time. The chain is built from TRBV30 and TRBJ2-7; no firm D call. CDR1 and CDR2 from the germline V gene are GTSNPN and SVGIG (reference sequence). The CDR3 is 12 residues long. V shed 0 bases and J shed 6 bases, with 9 bases lying between them. The DNA of the CDR3 is TGTGCCTGGAGTGTTCTAGAAACCGAGCAGTACTTC. Residues: CAWSVLETEQYF.

This chain connects TRBV7-3 to TRBJ2-3, with 8 bases lining up with TRBD1. CDR1 SGHTA and CDR2 FQGTGA come from the germline V gene. This CDR3 is built from 13 residues. V lost 4 bases and J lost 4; bases outside the gene matches: 1. The CDR3 loop is CASSSQGADTQYF. The CDR3 coding sequence is TGTGCCAGCAGCTCACAGGGGGCAGATACGCAGTATTTT. The full variable domain, in which reference TRBV7-3 and TRBJ2-3 provide the parts outside the CDR3, is GAGVSQTPSNKVTEKGKYVELRCDPISGHTALYWYRQSLGQGPEFLIYFQGTGAADDSGLPNDRFFAVRPEGSVSTLKIQRTERGDSAVYLCASSSQGADTQYFGPGTRLTVL.

This chain uses TRBV7-8 with TRBJ2-7, with D perhaps matching TRBD1 (5 bases). There are 15 residues in the CDR3. V was pared by 0 bases and J by 3 bases, with 12 bases between. Germline CDR1 is SGHVS and CDR2 is FQNEAQ. The CDR3 bases are TGTGCCAGCAGCTTAGCGCAGGGCAGGGACTACGAGCAGTACTTC. It is translated as CASSLAQGRDYEQYF.

This clone showed up just once. V gene TRBV7-2 combines with J gene TRBJ2-7; a possible D gene is TRBD1 (7 bases). The CDR3 length is 16 residues. Trimming removed 0 bases at V and 2 bases at J, with 14 bases between. Per germline, CDR1 SGHTA and CDR2 FQGNSA. This CDR3 reads CASSLARAGGTYEQYF. As DNA, the CDR3 is TGTGCCAGCAGCTTAGCAAGGGCAGGGGGGACCTACGAGCAGTACTTC.

The gene calls are TRBV10-3 and TRBJ1-2; possible D gene TRBD1, 6 bases. V was cut by 6 bases and J by 2 bases, with 13 bases left in between. This CDR3 comprises 14 residues. Germline CDR1 is ENHRY and CDR2 is SYGVKD. CDR3 in amino acids: CAISPSRGNYGYTF. CDR3 sequence (DNA): TGTGCCATCAGCCCCTCCAGGGGCAACTATGGCTACACCTTC.

V is TRBV27 and J is TRBJ2-7; D might be TRBD1 (5 bases). CDR3 length equals 14 residues. V gave up 8 bases and J gave up 6 bases, with 20 bases separating them. The germline CDR1 and CDR2 sequences are MNHEY and SMNVEV (reference sequence). CDR3 amino acids: CASGRGLLPFEQYF. The CDR3 DNA is TGTGCCAGCGGAAGGGGCCTCCTGCCTTTCGAGCAGTACTTC.